Detailed here is one T cell receptor (beta chain). Time point in this sample: blood 4 weeks post-SBRT, at nephrectomy. Treatment defined: 15 Gy SBRT to primary tumor, nephrectomy 4 weeks later. This record comes from a study of radiation and T cells in renal cell carcinoma. TCRdb keeps only in-frame clones here, not all; method: immunoSEQ multiplex PCR. The repertoire holds roughly 82,000 clones, with roughly 87% as singletons. V gave up 1 base and J gave up 5 bases; unmatched junction bases: 11. Germline lookup yields CDR1 LGHNT and CDR2 FRNRAP. This CDR3 has 17 amino acids. Material: blood, obtained from a patient whose treatment included radiotherapy and nephrectomy. This chain connects TRBV12-5 to TRBJ2-7; 10 bases are a match to TRBD2. The source is a woman in her 70s with renal cell carcinoma. The CDR3 loop reads CASGLALGSGGVHEQYF. The CDR3 nucleotides are TGTGCTAGTGGTTTGGCCTTGGGGAGCGGGGGGGTCCACGAGCAGTACTTC. The full variable domain, completed using reference TRBV12-5 and TRBJ2-7, is DARVTQTPRHKVTEMGQEVTMRCQPILGHNTVFWYRQTMMQGLELLAYFRNRAPLDDSGMPKDRFSAEMPDATLATLKIQPSEPRDSAVYFCASGLALGSGGVHEQYFGPGTRLTVT.